This TCR beta chain is from a study of T cell repertoires and leukemia-associated antigens. CD3+ T cells were rested overnight without fetal bovine serum. TCRdb reprocessed the 5' RACE reads with MiXCR, giving one entry per CDR3 protein. The repertoire holds about 15,000 distinct CDR3 sequences, 30% to 45% seen once, with approximately 9.2% in the top ten. Study-level findings and limits: Specificity and function of the expanded clones need further investigation.

Germline CDR1 is SQVTM and CDR2 is ANQGSEA. This CDR3 is 14 amino acids long. The ends lost 7 bases at V and 6 bases at J; junction bases unmatched: 13. This clonotype was seen only once. Its antigen remains unidentified. The chain combines TRBV29-1 with TRBJ2-7, with TRBD1 identical over 9 bases. What was sequenced was CD3+ T cells sorted from blood and cultured. The receptor comes from a female donor in good health. For the CDR3, the DNA is TGCAGCGCCAACTCCGGGACAGGGAGCGCCGAGCAGTACTTC. It specifies CSANSGTGSAEQYF.